The subject of this entry is one T cell receptor beta chain. The antigen is not known. Profiling relied on immunoSEQ multiplex PCR, and the TCRdb table lists in-frame clones only, not all of them. This sample has millions of clones, with just under 95% found just once. The CDR3 is 15 residues long. The V end lost 4 bases, the J end lost 0 bases, and 16 bases lay between the germline ends. Germline V CDR1 and CDR2: SQVTM, ANQGSEA. The source of the sample is a study of shared clonotypes between healthy human individuals. The overall study: In total, the donors were two women and a few men aged 18 to 49. General study findings and limits: The study's rarefaction showed incomplete sorted-subset sequencing despite large depth.

CD45RO-negative, CCR7-selected cells formed the naive CD8 fraction, which excluded terminally differentiated effector memory CD45RA+ cells. This chain connects TRBV29-1 to TRBJ2-7; unclear D gene. This clonotype originated in a man aged 18 to 29 in good health. Sequencing used naive CD8+ T cells sorted from blood. CDR3 protein: CSVAGVPNLSYEQYF. CDR3 coding DNA: TGCAGCGTTGCTGGAGTACCAAACCTCTCCTACGAGCAGTACTTC.